The entry below describes one T cell receptor beta chain. Its antigen is not identified. The sample is drawn from a study of T cells expressing NK-cell markers. The CDR3 totals 15 residues. The study, taken as a whole, reports: About 1.0-7.0% of CD8+ T cells in about 6 donors belonged to dominant NKG2C+ clonotypes.

The authors generated TCR beta cDNA through 5'RACE template switching with UMIs. From the 5' RACE reads, TCRdb lists one entry per CDR3 protein and no DNA. The clone table shows roughly 380,000 distinct CDR3 sequences, with the ten largest holding around 5.3%. Sequencing was done on a sample of blood T cells: a sorted CD56 or NKG2C T cell subset, CD4+ or CD8+ T cells, or bulk PBMC T cells (not recorded which). The chain is built from TRBV12-3 or TRBV12-4 and TRBJ2-1; the TCRdb call, TRBD1, lacks DNA for checking. This sequence originates from a man between 18 and 69 years old in good health. The CDR3 protein is CASSPGQGLHNEQFF.